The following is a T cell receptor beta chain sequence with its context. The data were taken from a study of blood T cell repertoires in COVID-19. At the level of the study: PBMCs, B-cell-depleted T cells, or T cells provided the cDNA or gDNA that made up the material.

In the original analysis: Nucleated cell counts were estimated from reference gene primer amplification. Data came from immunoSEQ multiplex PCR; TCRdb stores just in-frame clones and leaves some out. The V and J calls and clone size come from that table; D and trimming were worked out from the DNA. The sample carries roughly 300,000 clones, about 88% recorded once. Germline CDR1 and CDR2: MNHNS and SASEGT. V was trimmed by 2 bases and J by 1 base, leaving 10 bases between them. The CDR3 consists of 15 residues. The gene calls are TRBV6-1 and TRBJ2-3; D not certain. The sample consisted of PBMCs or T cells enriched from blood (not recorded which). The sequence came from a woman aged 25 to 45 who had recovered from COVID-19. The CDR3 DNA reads TGTGCCAGCAGTGAATGGAGCCTCGGCACAGATACGCAGTATTTT. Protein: CASSEWSLGTDTQYF.